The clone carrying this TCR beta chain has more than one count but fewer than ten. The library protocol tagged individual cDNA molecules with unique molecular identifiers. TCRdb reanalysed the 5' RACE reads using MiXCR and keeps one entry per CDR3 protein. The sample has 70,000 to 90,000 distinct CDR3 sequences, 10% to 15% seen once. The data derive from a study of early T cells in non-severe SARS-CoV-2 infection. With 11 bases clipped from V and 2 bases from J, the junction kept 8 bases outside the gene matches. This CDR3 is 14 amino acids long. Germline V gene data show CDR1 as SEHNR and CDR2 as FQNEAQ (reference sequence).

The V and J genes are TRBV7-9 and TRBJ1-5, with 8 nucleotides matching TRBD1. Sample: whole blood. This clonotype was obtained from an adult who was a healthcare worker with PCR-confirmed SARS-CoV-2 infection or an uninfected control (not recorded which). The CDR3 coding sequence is TGTGCCTGGACAGGGATTAATGGCAATCAGCCCCAGCATTTT. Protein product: CAWTGINGNQPQHF.